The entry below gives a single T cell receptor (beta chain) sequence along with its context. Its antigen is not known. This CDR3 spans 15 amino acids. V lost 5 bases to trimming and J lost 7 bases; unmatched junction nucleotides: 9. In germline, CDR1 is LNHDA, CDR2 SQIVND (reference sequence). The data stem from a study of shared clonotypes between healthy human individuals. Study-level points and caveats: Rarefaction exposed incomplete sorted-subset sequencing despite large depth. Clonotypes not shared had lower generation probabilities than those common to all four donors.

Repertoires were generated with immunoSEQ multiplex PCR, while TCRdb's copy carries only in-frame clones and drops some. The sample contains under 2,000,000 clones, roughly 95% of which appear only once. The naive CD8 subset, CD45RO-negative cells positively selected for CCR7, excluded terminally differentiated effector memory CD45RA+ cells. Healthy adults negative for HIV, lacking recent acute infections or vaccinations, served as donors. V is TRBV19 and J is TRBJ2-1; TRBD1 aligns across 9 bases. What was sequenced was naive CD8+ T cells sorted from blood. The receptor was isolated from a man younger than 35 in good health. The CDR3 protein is CASSRTGAKKNEQFF. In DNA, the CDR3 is TGTGCCAGTAGTCGGACAGGGGCCAAGAAAAATGAGCAGTTCTTC.